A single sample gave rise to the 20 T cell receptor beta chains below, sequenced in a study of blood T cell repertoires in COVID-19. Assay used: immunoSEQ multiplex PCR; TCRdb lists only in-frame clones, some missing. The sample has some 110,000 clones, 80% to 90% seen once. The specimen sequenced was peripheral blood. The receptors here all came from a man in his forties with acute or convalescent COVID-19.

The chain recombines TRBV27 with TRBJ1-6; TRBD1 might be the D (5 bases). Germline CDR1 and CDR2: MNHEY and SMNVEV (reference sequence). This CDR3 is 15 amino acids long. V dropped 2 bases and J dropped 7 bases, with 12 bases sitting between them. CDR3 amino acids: CASSLGQGKNSPLHF. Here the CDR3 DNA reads TGTGCCAGCAGTTTAGGGCAGGGTAAGAATTCACCCCTCCACTTT.

The chain's CDR3 is CAWSQGGTPGQPQHF. CDR3 nucleotides: TGTGCCTGGAGCCAGGGTGGGACACCGGGTCAGCCCCAGCATTTT. The chain combines TRBV30 with TRBJ1-5, with D possibly being TRBD1 (6 bases). Per germline, CDR1 GTSNPN and CDR2 SVGIG (reference sequence). The CDR3 totals 15 residues. V lost 3 bases to trimming and J lost 6 bases, with 18 bases between them.

The CDR3 protein is CASSLGRTGVDEKLFF. The DNA of the CDR3 is TGTGCCAGCAGCTTGGGGAGGACAGGGGTGGATGAAAAACTGTTTTTT. This chain joins TRBV5-4 and TRBJ1-4, with 9 bases matching TRBD1. This CDR3 is built from 16 residues. The germline gives CDR1 SGHNT, CDR2 YYREEE (reference sequence). Trimming cost V 0 bases and J 6 bases; bases outside gene matches: 6. The full variable domain, in which reference TRBV5-4 and TRBJ1-4 provide the parts outside the CDR3, is ETGVTQSPTHLIKTRGQQVTLRCSSQSGHNTVSWYQQALGQGPQFIFQYYREEENGRGNFPPRFSGLQFPNYSSELNVNALELDDSALYLCASSLGRTGVDEKLFFGSGTQLSVL.

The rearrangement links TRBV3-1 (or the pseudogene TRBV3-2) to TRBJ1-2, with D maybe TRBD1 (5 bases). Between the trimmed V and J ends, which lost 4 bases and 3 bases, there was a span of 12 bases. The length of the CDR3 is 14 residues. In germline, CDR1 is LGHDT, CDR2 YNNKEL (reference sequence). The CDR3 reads CASSPPGQYYGYTF. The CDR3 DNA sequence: TGTGCCAGCAGCCCCCCCGGACAATACTATGGCTACACCTTC.

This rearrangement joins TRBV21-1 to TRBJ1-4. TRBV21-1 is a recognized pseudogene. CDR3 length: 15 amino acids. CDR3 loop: CASSKPPGLTEKLFF. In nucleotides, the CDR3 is TGTGCCAGCAGCAAACCACCGGGACTCACAGAAAAACTGTTTTTT.

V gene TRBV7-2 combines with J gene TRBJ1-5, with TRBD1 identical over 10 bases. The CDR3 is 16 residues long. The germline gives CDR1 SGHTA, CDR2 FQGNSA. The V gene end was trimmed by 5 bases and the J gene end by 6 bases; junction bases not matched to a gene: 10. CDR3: CASSHVGTGASQPQHF. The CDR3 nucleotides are TGTGCCAGCAGCCACGTGGGGACAGGGGCGAGTCAGCCCCAGCATTTT.

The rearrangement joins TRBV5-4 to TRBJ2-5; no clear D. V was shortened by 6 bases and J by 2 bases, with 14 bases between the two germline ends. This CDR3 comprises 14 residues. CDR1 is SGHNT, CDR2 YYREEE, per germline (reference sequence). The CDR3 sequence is CASTTPRNQETQYF. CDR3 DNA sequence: TGTGCCAGCACCACTCCCAGGAATCAAGAGACCCAGTACTTC.

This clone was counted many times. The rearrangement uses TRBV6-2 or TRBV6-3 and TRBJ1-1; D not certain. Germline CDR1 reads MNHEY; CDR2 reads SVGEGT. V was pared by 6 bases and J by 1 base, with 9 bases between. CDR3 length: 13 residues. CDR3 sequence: CASSRSGNTEAFF. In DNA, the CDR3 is TGTGCCAGCAGCCGTAGCGGGAACACTGAAGCTTTCTTT.

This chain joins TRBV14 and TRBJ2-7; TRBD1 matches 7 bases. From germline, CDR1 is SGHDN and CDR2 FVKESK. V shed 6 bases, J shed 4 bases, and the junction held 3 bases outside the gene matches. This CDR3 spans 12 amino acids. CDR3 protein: CASSQTGYEQYF. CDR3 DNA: TGTGCCAGCAGTCAGACAGGGTACGAGCAGTACTTC.

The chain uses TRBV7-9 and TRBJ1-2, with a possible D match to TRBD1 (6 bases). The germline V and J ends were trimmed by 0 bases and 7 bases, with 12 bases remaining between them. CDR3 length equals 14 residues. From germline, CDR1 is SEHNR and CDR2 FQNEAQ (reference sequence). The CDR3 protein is CASSLALTGSGYTF. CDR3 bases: TGTGCCAGCAGCTTAGCGCTGACAGGAAGTGGCTACACCTTC. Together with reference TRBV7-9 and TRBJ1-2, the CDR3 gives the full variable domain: DTGVSQNPRHKITKRGQNVTFRCDPISEHNRLYWYRQTLGQGPEFLTYFQNEAQLEKSRLLSDRFSAERPKGSFSTLEIQRTEQGDSAMYLCASSLALTGSGYTFGSGTRLTVV.

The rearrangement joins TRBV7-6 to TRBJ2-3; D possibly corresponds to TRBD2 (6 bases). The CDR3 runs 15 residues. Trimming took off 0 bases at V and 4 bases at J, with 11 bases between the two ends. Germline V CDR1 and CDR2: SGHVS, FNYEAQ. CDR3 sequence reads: CASSLAIGGSDTQYF. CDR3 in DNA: TGTGCCAGCAGCTTAGCGATTGGGGGGTCAGATACGCAGTATTTT. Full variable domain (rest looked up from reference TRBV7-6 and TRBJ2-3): GAGVSQSPRYKVTKRGQDVALRCDPISGHVSLYWYRQALGQGPEFLTYFNYEAQQDKSGLPNDRFSAERPEGSISTLTIQRTEQRDSAMYRCASSLAIGGSDTQYFGPGTRLTVL.

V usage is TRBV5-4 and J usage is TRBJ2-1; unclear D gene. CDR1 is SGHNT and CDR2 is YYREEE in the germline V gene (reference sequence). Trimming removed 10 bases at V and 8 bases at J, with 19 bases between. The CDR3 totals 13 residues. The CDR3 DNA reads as TGTGCCCTGGGTGCGGATCCGTGGCATGAGCAGTTCTTC. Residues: CALGADPWHEQFF.

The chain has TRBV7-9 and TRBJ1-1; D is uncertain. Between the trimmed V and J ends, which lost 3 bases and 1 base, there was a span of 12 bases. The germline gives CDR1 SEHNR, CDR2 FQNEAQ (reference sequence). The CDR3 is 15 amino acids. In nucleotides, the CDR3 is TGTGCCAGCAGCTTCATTCTGGCCCCGAACACTGAAGCTTTCTTT. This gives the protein CASSFILAPNTEAFF.

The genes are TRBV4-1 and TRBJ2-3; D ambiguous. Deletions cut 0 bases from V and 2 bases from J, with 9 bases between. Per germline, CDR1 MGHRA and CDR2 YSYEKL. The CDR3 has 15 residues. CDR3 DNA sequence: TGCGCCAGCAGCCAAGAGCAAGCTAACACAGATACGCAGTATTTT. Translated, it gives CASSQEQANTDTQYF.

The CDR3 reads CASSPTGQNYGYTF. CDR3 sequence (DNA): TGTGCCAGCAGCCCGACAGGACAGAACTATGGCTACACCTTC. The chain uses TRBV5-4 and TRBJ1-2; weak D call: TRBD1 (6 bases). Between the trimmed V and J ends, which lost 4 bases and 2 bases, there was a span of 12 bases. The V gene's germline CDR1 is SGHNT and CDR2 YYREEE (reference sequence). The CDR3 runs to 14 residues.

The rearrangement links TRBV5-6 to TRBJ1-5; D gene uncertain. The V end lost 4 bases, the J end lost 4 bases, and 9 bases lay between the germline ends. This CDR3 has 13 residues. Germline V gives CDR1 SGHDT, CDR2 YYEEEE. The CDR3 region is CASSLIGNQPQHF. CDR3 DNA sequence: TGTGCCAGCAGCCTGATCGGGAATCAGCCCCAGCATTTT. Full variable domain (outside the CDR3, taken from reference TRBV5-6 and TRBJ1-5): DAGVTQSPTHLIKTRGQQVTLRCSPKSGHDTVSWYQQALGQGPQFIFQYYEEEERQRGNFPDRFSGHQFPNYSSELNVNALLLGDSALYLCASSLIGNQPQHFGDGTRLSIL.

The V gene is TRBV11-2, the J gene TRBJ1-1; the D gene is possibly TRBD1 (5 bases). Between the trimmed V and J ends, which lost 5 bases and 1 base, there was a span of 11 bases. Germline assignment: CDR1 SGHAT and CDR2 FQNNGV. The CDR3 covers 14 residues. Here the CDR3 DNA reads TGTGCCAGCAGCCTCGGACAAAAGAACACTGAAGCTTTCTTT. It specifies CASSLGQKNTEAFF.

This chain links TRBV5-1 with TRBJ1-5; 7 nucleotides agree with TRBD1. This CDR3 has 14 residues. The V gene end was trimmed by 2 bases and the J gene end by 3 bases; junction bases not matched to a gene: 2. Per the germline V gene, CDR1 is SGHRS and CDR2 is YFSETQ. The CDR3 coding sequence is TGCGCCAGCAGCTTCGGGACAGACAATCAGCCCCAGCATTTT. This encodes CASSFGTDNQPQHF.

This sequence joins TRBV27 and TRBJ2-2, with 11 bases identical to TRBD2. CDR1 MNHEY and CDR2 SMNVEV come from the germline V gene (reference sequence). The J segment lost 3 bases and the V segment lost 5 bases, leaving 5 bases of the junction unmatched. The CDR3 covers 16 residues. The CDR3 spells CASSDLAGGDTGELFF. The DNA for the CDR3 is TGTGCCAGCAGTGACTTAGCGGGGGGGGACACCGGGGAGCTGTTTTTT.

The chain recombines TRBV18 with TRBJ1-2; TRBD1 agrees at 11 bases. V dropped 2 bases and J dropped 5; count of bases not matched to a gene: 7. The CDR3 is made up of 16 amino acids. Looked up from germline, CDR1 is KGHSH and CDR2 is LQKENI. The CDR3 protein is CASSPSGQGAAYGYTF. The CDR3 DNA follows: TGTGCCAGCTCACCAAGTGGACAGGGGGCGGCGTATGGCTACACCTTC.